These T cell receptor beta chains were read from a single sample in a study of CD8+ T cells in alopecia areata. Produced via immunoSEQ multiplex PCR; TCRdb's table is partial and in-frame only. The sample has fewer than 250,000 clones, 50% to 60% seen once. Sequenced material: CD4+ T cells sorted from blood, taken at week 4, from a patient treated with tofacitinib. These receptors were taken from a human donor with alopecia areata. Both conserved end residues are trimmed from each CDR3.

13 TRBV30 AWSPIWPSDDGYT
10 TRBV30 AWSVSGYGYT
12 TRBV29-1 SVGVRITENEQF
13 TRBV25-1 ASSDVLAGVEKLF
10 TRBV29-1 SVLQGNNEQF
11 TRBV6-5 ASSRGFGNTIY
14 TRBV28 ASSLLTSGSLKTQY
16 TRBV4-2 ASSQARQTLNPNYGYT
12 TRBV6-5 ATNRAGRLYGYT
12 TRBV30 AWRGTDTNEKLF
12 TRBV4-2 ASSPRSEPYEQY
10 TRBV29-1 SVEDSTDEQF
11 TRBV29-1 SVEGGREGIQY
11 TRBV27 ASSLLVNTEAF
13 TRBV4-1 ASSRQGQVGETQY
12 TRBV6-5 AISDRTSLDTQY
11 TRBV19 ASGGFGYNEQF
12 TRBV27 ASLQGATNQPQH
13 TRBV7-2 ASNPGLAWGNEQF
11 TRBV5-1 ASSLRGENGYT
11 TRBV7-6 ASSGTITDTQY
12 TRBV29-1 SVELGMMNTEAF
11 TRBV11-2 ASSLDYRGTQY
9 TRBV21-1 ASSKNYEQY
11 TRBV29-1 SVEADLNTEAF
13 TRBV30 AWSVQTGALYEQY
12 TRBV30 AWSRGTIDQPQH
17 TRBV7-2 ASSLRPPLARLAKNIQY